This passage covers 10 T cell receptor beta chains from one sample sequenced in a study of T-cell reconstitution after alpha-beta-depleted transplantation in children. The TCRbeta library incorporated unique molecular identifiers. Using its own MiXCR run on the PCR reads, TCRdb lists one record per CDR3 protein. The repertoire consists of about 400,000 distinct CDR3 sequences, with 15% to 20% occurring once and the leading ten covering around 30%. The sequenced sample was PBMCs, mostly from graft donor cells, obtained 360 days after TCRalphabeta/CD19-depleted stem cell transplant. These TCRs come from a boy younger than two who had a stem cell transplant for Wiskott-Aldrich syndrome, so the T cells may come from the graft donor.

This clonotype has more than one count but fewer than ten. The chain uses TRBV29-1 and TRBJ1-1; no clear D gene. V was pared by 7 bases and J by 0 bases, with 12 bases between. The germline CDR1 and CDR2 sequences are SQVTM and ANQGSEA. The CDR3 runs 13 residues. CDR3 DNA sequence: TGCAGCGCTGGGGTGAGGATGAACACTGAAGCTTTCTTT. The encoded protein is CSAGVRMNTEAFF.

CDR3 protein: CSARDSLAGGYEQYF. For the CDR3, the DNA is TGCAGTGCTAGAGACTCACTAGCGGGAGGGTACGAGCAGTACTTC. The V call is TRBV20-1, the J call TRBJ2-7; 13 bases are a match to TRBD2. The CDR3 consists of 15 residues. V trimming: 0 bases; J trimming: 4 bases; junction bases outside the gene matches: 3. The germline V gene encodes CDR1 DFQATT and CDR2 SNEGSKA (reference sequence).

This clonotype was seen a handful of times. The V and J genes are TRBV3-1 and TRBJ2-7, with D unresolved. V lost 3 bases and J 4 bases, leaving 7 bases between the germline ends. Germline CDR1 reads LGHDT; CDR2 reads YNNKEL (reference sequence). The CDR3 extends over 12 amino acids. The CDR3 sequence is CASSHLRYEQYF. The CDR3 DNA is TGTGCCAGCAGCCATCTAAGGTACGAGCAGTACTTC.

J is TRBJ2-7 and V is TRBV4-1; unclear D gene. Trimming took off 1 base at V and 4 bases at J, with 17 bases between the two ends. Germline CDR1 reads MGHRA; CDR2 reads YSYEKL. This CDR3 region has 16 residues. CDR3 nucleotides: TGCGCCAGCAGCCAAGTGATCGTAGGCTCCCGTTACGAGCAGTACTTC. Encoded protein: CASSQVIVGSRYEQYF.

This clonotype was observed a handful of times. The chain has TRBV5-1 and TRBJ1-4; TRBD1 aligns across 7 bases. This CDR3 region has 16 residues. Germline CDR1 reads SGHRS; CDR2 reads YFSETQ. Trimming took 4 bases from V and 0 from J; bases not matched to a gene: 6. The chain's CDR3 is CASSPGTVATNEKLFF. CDR3 sequence (DNA): TGCGCCAGCAGCCCCGGGACAGTAGCAACTAATGAAAAACTGTTTTTT.

The genes are TRBV5-6 and TRBJ2-1; TRBD1 agrees at 11 bases. With 3 bases clipped from V and 2 bases from J, the junction kept 1 base outside the gene matches. The CDR3 extends over 15 amino acids. Germline V gives CDR1 SGHDT, CDR2 YYEEEE. CDR3 in amino acids: CASSWTGGAYNEQFF. CDR3 nucleotides: TGTGCCAGCAGCTGGACAGGGGGCGCCTACAATGAGCAGTTCTTC.

This clonotype came up a few times. The CDR3 sequence is CSARGLAGGPHTQYF. The DNA of the CDR3 is TGCAGTGCTCGAGGACTAGCGGGAGGCCCACATACGCAGTATTTT. This chain connects TRBV20-1 to TRBJ2-3; TRBD2 matches 14 bases. The CDR3 totals 15 residues. The V gene end was trimmed by 5 bases and the J gene end by 7 bases; junction bases not matched to a gene: 8. CDR1 is DFQATT and CDR2 is SNEGSKA in the germline V gene (reference sequence).

A few counts support this clonotype. The gene calls are TRBV27 and TRBJ1-1, with D possibly matching TRBD1 (6 bases). CDR1 is MNHEY, CDR2 SMNVEV, per germline (reference sequence). The V and J ends lost 6 bases and 7 bases respectively, with 12 bases between them. This CDR3 has 12 amino acids. CDR3 sequence reads: CASSFRGGEAFF. The CDR3 bases are TGTGCCAGCAGCTTTCGAGGGGGTGAAGCTTTCTTT.

This clonotype was detected a few times. The chain carries TRBV7-9 and TRBJ2-1; no clear D gene. The germline CDR1 and CDR2 sequences are SEHNR and FQNEAQ (reference sequence). Between the trimmed V and J ends, which lost 1 base and 9 bases, there was a span of 13 bases. The CDR3 has 14 amino acids. Here the CDR3 DNA reads TGTGCCAGCAGCTTAGATGGTAGTACCAGTGAGCAGTTCTTC. The encoded protein is CASSLDGSTSEQFF. The variable domain in full, with the rest retrieved from reference TRBV7-9 and TRBJ2-1, is DTGVSQNPRHKITKRGQNVTFRCDPISEHNRLYWYRQTLGQGPEFLTYFQNEAQLEKSRLLSDRFSAERPKGSFSTLEIQRTEQGDSAMYLCASSLDGSTSEQFFGPGTRLTVL.

The chain couples TRBV14 to TRBJ2-1; D could derive from TRBD1 or TRBD2 (5 bases each). V lost 2 bases and J 9 bases, leaving 17 bases between the germline ends. This CDR3 has 15 amino acids. Per germline, CDR1 SGHDN and CDR2 FVKESK. The CDR3 bases are TGTGCCAGCAGCCAATGGGGCTACCCCGCGGGTGAGCAGTTCTTC. Residues: CASSQWGYPAGEQFF.